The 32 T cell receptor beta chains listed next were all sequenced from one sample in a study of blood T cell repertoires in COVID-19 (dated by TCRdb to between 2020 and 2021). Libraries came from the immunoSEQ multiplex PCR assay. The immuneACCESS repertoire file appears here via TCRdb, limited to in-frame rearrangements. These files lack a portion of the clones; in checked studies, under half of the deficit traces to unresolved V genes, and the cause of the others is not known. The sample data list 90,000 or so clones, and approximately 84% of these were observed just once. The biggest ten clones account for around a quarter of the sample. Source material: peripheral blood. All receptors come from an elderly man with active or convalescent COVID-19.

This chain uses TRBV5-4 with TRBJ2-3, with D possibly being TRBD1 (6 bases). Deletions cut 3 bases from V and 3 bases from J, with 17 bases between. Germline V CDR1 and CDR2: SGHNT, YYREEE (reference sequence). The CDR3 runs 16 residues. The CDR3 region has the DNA TGTGCCAGCAGCTCAATCGCAGGCAGGGGAACAGATACGCAGTATTTT. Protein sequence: CASSSIAGRGTDTQYF.

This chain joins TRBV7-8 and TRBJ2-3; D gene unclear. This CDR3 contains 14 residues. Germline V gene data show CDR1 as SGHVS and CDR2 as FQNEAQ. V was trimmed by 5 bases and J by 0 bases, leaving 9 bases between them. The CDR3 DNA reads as TGTGCCAGCAGCCATAGCCCTAGCACAGATACGCAGTATTTT. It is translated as CASSHSPSTDTQYF.

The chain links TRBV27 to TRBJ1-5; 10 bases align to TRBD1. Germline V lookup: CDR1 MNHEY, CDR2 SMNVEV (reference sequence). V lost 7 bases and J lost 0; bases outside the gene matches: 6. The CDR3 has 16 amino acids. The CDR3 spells CASNPGQGYSNQPQHF. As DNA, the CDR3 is TGTGCCAGCAACCCGGGACAGGGGTATAGCAATCAGCCCCAGCATTTT.

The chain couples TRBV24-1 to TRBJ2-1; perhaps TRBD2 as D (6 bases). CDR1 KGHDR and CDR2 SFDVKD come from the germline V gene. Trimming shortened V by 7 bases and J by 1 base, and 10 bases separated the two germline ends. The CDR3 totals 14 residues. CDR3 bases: TGTGCCACCAGCGGTGGGGGGTCCTACAATGAGCAGTTCTTC. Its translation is CATSGGGSYNEQFF.

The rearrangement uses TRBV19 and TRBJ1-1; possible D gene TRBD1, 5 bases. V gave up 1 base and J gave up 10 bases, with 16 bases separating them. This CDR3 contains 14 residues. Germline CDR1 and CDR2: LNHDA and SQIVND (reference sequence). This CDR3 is CASSIAAEGRVAFF. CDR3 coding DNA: TGTGCCAGTAGTATAGCTGCGGAGGGACGGGTAGCTTTCTTT.

CDR3 bases: TGTGCCAGCATGGGGGCGTATACAGGGATCACTGAAGCTTTCTTT. Protein sequence: CASMGAYTGITEAFF. The chain links TRBV6-5 to TRBJ1-1, with D perhaps TRBD1 (6 bases). CDR1 is MNHEY and CDR2 is SVGAGI in the germline V gene. The length of the CDR3 is 15 residues. The germline V and J ends were trimmed by 7 bases and 4 bases, with 19 bases remaining between them.

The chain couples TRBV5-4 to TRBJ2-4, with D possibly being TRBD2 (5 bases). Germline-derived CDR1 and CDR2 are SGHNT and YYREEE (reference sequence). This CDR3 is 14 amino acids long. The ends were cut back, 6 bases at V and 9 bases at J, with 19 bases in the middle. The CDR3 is CASTTDGRAGIQYF. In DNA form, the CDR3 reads TGTGCCAGCACCACAGATGGGCGCGCGGGCATTCAGTACTTC.

CDR3 in DNA: TGTGCCAGCAGCCTGAGCGGGGGGGCCATACATGAGCAGTTCTTC. Translating it yields CASSLSGGAIHEQFF. The chain employs TRBV6-2 or TRBV6-3 and TRBJ2-1; 10 bases agree with TRBD2. V lost 6 bases, J lost 8 bases, and 10 bases stayed unmatched. Germline CDR1 MNHEY, CDR2 SVGEGT. The CDR3 is 15 amino acids.

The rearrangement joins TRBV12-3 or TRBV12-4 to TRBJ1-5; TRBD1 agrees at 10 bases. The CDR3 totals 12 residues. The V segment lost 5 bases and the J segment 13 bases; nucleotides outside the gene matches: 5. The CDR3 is CASSQTGGRQHF. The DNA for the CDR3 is TGTGCCAGCAGTCAGACAGGGGGCCGTCAGCATTTT.

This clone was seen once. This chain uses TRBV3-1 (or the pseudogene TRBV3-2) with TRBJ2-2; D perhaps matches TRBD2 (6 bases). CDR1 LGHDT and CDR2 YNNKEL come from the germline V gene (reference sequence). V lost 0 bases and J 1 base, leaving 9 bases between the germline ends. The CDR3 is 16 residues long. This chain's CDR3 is CASSQDVAENTGELFF. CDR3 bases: TGTGCCAGCAGCCAAGATGTAGCGGAGAACACCGGGGAGCTGTTTTTT.

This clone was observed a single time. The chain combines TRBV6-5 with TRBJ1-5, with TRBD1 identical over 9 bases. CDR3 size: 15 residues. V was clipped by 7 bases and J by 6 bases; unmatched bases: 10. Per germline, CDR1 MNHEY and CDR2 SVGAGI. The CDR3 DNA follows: TGTGCCAGCATCGCGCCACAGGGGGCTTTTCAGCCCCAGCATTTT. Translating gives CASIAPQGAFQPQHF.

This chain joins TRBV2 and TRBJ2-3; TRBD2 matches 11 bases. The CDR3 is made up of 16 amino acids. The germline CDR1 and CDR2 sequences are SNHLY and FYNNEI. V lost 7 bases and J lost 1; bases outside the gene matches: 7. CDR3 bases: TGTGCCAGCAAGGTTTTAGCGGGGGGGGGCACAGATACGCAGTATTTT. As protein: CASKVLAGGGTDTQYF.

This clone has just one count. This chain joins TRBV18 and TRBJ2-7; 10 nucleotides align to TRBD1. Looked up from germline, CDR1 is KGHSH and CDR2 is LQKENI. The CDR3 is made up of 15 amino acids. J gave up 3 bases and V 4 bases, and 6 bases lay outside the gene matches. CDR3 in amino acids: CASSRDRGFRYEQYF. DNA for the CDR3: TGTGCCAGCTCACGGGACAGGGGATTCCGCTACGAGCAGTACTTC.

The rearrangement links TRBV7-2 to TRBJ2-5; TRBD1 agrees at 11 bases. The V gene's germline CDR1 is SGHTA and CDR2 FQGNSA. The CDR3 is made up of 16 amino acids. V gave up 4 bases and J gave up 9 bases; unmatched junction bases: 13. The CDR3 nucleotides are TGTGCCAGCAGCTATGGACAGGGGGCCTTAATCGGGGCCCAGTACTTC. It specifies CASSYGQGALIGAQYF. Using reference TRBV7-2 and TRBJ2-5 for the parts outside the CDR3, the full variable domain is GAGVSQSPSNKVTEKGKDVELRCDPISGHTALYWYRQSLGQGLEFLIYFQGNSAPDKSGLPSDRFSAERTGGSVSTLTIQRTQQEDSAVYLCASSYGQGALIGAQYFGPGTRLLVL.

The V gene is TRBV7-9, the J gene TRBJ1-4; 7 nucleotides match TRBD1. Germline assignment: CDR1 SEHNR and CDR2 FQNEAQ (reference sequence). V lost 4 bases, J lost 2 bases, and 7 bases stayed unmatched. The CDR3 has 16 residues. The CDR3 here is CASSYRSTGTNEKLFF. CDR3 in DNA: TGTGCCAGCAGCTACCGATCGACAGGGACTAATGAAAAACTGTTTTTT.

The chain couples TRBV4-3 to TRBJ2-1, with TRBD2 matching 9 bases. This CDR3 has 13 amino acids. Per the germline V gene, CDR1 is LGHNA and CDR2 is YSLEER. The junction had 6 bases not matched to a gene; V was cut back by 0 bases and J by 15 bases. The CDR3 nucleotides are TGCGCCAGCAGCCAAGATGGGGCGGGGGGGCCGTTCTTC. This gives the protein CASSQDGAGGPFF.

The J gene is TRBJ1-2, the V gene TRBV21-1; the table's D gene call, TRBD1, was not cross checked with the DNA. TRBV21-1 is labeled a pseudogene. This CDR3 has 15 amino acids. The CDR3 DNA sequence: TGTGCCAGCAGCAGCGGGACAGCAGAATACTATGGCTACACCTTC. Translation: CASSSGTAEYYGYTF.

The CDR3 DNA reads TGCAGCGTTGATGCGACAGGGGAGGGCTACACCTTC. Amino acid sequence: CSVDATGEGYTF. V and J are TRBV29-1 and TRBJ1-2; 8 nucleotides align to TRBD1. The V and J ends lost 3 bases and 8 bases, in that order; junction bases with no gene match: 5. This CDR3 spans 12 amino acids. Germline CDR1 is SQVTM and CDR2 is ANQGSEA.

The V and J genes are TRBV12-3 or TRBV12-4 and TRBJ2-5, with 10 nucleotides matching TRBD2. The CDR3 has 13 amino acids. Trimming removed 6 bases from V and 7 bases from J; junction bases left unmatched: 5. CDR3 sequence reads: CASSGTSVGTQYF. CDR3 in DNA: TGTGCCAGCAGCGGGACTAGCGTGGGGACCCAGTACTTC.

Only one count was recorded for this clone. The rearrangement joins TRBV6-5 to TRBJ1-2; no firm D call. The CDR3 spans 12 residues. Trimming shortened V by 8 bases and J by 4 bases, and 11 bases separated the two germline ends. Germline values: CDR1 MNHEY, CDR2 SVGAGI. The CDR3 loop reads CASRGYTYGYTF. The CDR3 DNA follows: TGTGCCAGCCGGGGATACACCTATGGCTACACCTTC.

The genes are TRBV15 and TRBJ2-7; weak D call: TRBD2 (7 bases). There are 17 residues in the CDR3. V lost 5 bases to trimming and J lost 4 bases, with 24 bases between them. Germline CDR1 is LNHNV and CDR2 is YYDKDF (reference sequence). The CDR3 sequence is CATSSLLGRGAGYEQYF. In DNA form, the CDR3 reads TGTGCCACCAGCTCACTCCTGGGTCGGGGGGCCGGGTACGAGCAGTACTTC.

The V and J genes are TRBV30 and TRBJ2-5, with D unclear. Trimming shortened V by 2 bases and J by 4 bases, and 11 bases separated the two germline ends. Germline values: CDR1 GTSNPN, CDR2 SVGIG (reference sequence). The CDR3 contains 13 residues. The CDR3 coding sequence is TGTGCCTGGAGTCCCATTTCCGGAGAGACCCAGTACTTC. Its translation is CAWSPISGETQYF. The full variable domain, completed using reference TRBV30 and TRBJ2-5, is SQTIHQWPATLVQPVGSPLSLECTVEGTSNPNLYWYRQAAGRGLQLLFYSVGIGQISSEVPQNLSASRPQDRQFILSSKKLLLSDSGFYLCAWSPISGETQYFGPGTRLLVL.

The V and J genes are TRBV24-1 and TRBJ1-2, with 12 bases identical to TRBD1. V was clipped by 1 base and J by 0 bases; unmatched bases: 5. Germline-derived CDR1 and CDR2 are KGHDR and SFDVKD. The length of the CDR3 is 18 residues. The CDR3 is CATSDLPGQGAPNYGYTF. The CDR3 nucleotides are TGTGCCACCAGTGATTTACCGGGACAGGGGGCGCCTAACTATGGCTACACCTTC.

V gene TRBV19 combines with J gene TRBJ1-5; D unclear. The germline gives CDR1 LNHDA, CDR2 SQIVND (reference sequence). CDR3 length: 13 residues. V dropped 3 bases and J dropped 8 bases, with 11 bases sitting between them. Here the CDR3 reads CASSMRWSEPQHF. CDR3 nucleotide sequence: TGTGCCAGTAGTATGAGGTGGAGCGAGCCCCAGCATTTT.

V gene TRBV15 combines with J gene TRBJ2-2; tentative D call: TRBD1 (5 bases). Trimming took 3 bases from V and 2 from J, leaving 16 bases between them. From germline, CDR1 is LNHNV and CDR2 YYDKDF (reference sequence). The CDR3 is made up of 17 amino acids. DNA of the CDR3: TGTGCCACCAGCAGCCTCCCTCACAGGAAAAACACCGGGGAGCTGTTTTTT. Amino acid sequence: CATSSLPHRKNTGELFF.

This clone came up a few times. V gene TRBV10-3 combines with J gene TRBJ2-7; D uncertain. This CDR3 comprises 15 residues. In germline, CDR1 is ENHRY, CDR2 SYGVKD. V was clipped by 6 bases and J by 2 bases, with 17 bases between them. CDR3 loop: CAIRDPTRQTYEQYF. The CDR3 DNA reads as TGTGCCATCAGAGACCCCACGCGGCAGACCTACGAGCAGTACTTC.

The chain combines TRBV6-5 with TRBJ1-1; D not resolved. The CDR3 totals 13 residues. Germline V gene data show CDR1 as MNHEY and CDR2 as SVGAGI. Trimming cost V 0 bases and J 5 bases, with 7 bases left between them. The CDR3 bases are TGTGCCAGCAGTTACTCCCTCGGGACTGAAGCTTTCTTT. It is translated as CASSYSLGTEAFF.

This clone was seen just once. CDR3 protein: CASSPGQGYNSPLHF. CDR3 bases: TGTGCCAGCAGCCCGGGACAGGGTTATAATTCACCCCTCCACTTT. The rearrangement links TRBV3-1 (or the pseudogene TRBV3-2) to TRBJ1-6, with TRBD1 matching over 9 bases. Looked up from germline, CDR1 is LGHDT and CDR2 is YNNKEL (reference sequence). This CDR3 has 15 residues. V dropped 4 bases and J dropped 4; count of bases not matched to a gene: 2.

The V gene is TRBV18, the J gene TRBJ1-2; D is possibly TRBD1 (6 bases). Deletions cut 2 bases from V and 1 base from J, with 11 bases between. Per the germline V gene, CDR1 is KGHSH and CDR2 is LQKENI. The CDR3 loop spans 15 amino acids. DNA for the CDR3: TGTGCCAGCTCACCATCGGCAGGGGTTAACTATGGCTACACCTTC. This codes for CASSPSAGVNYGYTF.

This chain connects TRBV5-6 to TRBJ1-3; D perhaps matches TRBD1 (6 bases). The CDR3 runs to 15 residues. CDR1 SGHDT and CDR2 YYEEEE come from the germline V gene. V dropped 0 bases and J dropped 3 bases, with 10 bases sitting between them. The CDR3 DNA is TGTGCCAGCAGCTTGGGAGGGGGAGATGGAAACACCATATATTTT. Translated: CASSLGGGDGNTIYF.

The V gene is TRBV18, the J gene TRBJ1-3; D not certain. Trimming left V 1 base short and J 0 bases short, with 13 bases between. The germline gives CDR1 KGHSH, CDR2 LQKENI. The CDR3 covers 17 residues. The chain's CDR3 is CASSPRATESSGNTIYF. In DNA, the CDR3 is TGTGCCAGCTCACCACGGGCAACAGAGAGCTCTGGAAACACCATATATTTT. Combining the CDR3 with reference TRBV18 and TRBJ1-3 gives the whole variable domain NAGVMQNPRHLVRRRGQEARLRCSPMKGHSHVYWYRQLPEEGLKFMVYLQKENIIDESGMPKERFSAEFPKEGPSILRIQQVVRGDSAAYFCASSPRATESSGNTIYFGEGSWLTVV.

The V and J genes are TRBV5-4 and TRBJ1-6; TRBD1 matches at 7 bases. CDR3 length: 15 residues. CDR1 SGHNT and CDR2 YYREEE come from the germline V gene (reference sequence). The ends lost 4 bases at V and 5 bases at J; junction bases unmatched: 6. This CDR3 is CASSIPGQNNSPLHF. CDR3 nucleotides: TGTGCCAGCAGCATCCCGGGACAGAATAATTCACCCCTCCACTTT.